This T cell receptor beta chain is from a study of CD8+CD57+ T cells in acquired aplastic anemia (dated by TCRdb to the late 2010s). About the investigation overall: DNA extracted from sorted CD4+ and CD8+ cells had a mean of roughly 3.4 ug, with a range of roughly 0.17 to 27.4 ug. For healthy donor samples, the average read count was around 10 million for CD4+ cells and fewer than 14 million for CD8+ cells.

Profiling of TCR beta VDJ combinations and CDR3 sequences used genomic DNA as the template. An Illumina HiSeq 2000 was the platform used for TCR repertoire sequencing. Processing in the source paper ran as follows. Repertoire assessment relied on Simpson's diversity index, CDR3 size and DJ length profiles, and TRBV/TRBJ rearrangement plots. The immunodominant clone was defined as the most abundant DNA sequence in deep sequencing data. CDR3 amino acid sequences were checked for sharing between subjects and were compared against published repertoires and the VDJdb database. TCRdb applied fastp at Q25 and MiXCR to the public reads, then kept only in-frame beta chains. Rows with a matching CDR3 protein are joined into one entry that keeps the most common DNA and genes. The V and J calls follow TCRdb's processing rather than the paper's. The sample contains around 64,000 distinct CDR3 sequences, 50% to 70% of them found a single time. The top ten clones comprise under 2.5% of the sample.

The CDR3 has 15 amino acids, counting the end cysteine and phenylalanine. Just the 45-base CDR3 DNA is kept, in frame starting at base 1. V is shortened by 4 bases, J by 4 bases, and the region joining them spans 17 bases. Looking up the germline V gene yields CDR1 SQVTM and CDR2 ANQGSEA. What the study reported, not specific to this receptor: Patients and healthy controls showed no significant difference in CD8+ Simpson's diversity (P=0.060). Although 25 to 30 CD8+ CDR3 sequences were shared by patients and controls, these sequences appeared highly expressed in patients and within the immunodominant clones of patients.

As regards this clonotype: Its binding antigen is unknown. It has no much larger one-base neighbor in the sample; base qualities were not kept.

In the study, sorted CD4+ and CD8+ blood T cells from patients with severe aplastic anemia and from healthy subjects underwent deep sequencing of TCR repertoires. Ficoll-Paque density gradient centrifugation was used to isolate peripheral blood mononuclear cells. Before DNA was extracted, CD4+ and CD8+ T cells were sorted using either FACS or magnetic beads. The chain is made from TRBV29-1 and TRBJ2-1; a confident D gene designation cannot be given. This sequence was found in a human donor in good health, serving as a control. The sequencing input was sorted CD4+, CD8+, or CD8+CD57+ T cells (not recorded which) from PBMCs. DNA sequence: TGCAGCGTTGTAGAGCTCCGCCCCGTTTACAATGAGCAGTTCTTC. Its protein reads: CSVVELRPVYNEQFF.